These 28 T cell receptor beta chains originate from one sample sequenced in a study of T cell responses to AZD1222 COVID-19 vaccine. The data were produced by immunoSEQ multiplex PCR, yet TCRdb's version contains in-frame clones alone and is incomplete. The sample yields some 120,000 clones, roughly 88% seen once. The sample in question was peripheral blood, obtained on day 0 of AZD1222 vaccination. The receptors originated from an adult in good health.

CDR3: CASSRGGTGDTGELFF. The DNA of the CDR3 is TGTGCCAGCAGCCGCGGGGGGACAGGGGACACCGGGGAGCTGTTTTTT. The rearrangement links TRBV5-4 to TRBJ2-2; 10 nucleotides agree with TRBD1. CDR1 SGHNT and CDR2 YYREEE come from the germline V gene (reference sequence). The CDR3 is 16 residues long. The V and J ends lost 4 bases and 3 bases, in that order; junction bases with no gene match: 6.

V and J are TRBV7-9 and TRBJ2-7; D remains ambiguous. CDR1 is SEHNR, CDR2 FQNEAQ, per germline (reference sequence). The CDR3 contains 12 residues. Deletions cut 6 bases from V and 2 bases from J, with 8 bases between. The CDR3 region is CASRSGTYEQYF. CDR3 coding DNA: TGTGCCAGCAGGTCCGGCACCTACGAGCAGTACTTC.

The CDR3 bases are TGTGCCAGCTCACCGGGCCCCCACCGACTAGTAGATCAGCCCCAGCATTTT. It encodes CASSPGPHRLVDQPQHF. The rearrangement joins TRBV18 to TRBJ1-5; D is unresolved. Germline values: CDR1 KGHSH, CDR2 LQKENI. This CDR3 spans 17 amino acids. V was pared by 3 bases and J by 5 bases, with 20 bases between.

In this sample, this clone turned up a few times. This chain uses TRBV18 with TRBJ1-2, with 7 bases fitting TRBD1. With V trimmed by 5 bases and J by 7 bases, 7 bases remained unmatched. The CDR3 spans 13 residues. The germline gives CDR1 KGHSH, CDR2 LQKENI. CDR3 loop: CASSEGQTSGYTF. As DNA, the CDR3 is TGTGCCAGCTCAGAGGGACAGACCTCTGGCTACACCTTC.

This clone has a single count. The chain combines TRBV6-1 with TRBJ1-5; maybe TRBD1 (6 bases). The CDR3 covers 16 residues. The germline gives CDR1 MNHNS, CDR2 SASEGT. V was cut by 3 bases and J by 4 bases, with 16 bases left in between. Here the CDR3 DNA reads TGTGCCAGCAGTGACAAGACCGGGACACTGAATCAGCCCCAGCATTTT. Residues: CASSDKTGTLNQPQHF.

V usage is TRBV7-8 and J usage is TRBJ1-5; a possible D gene is TRBD1 (6 bases). Trimming removed 1 base from V and 5 bases from J, with 12 bases in between. The CDR3 is 15 amino acids. Germline V gene sequence: CDR1 SGHVS, CDR2 FQNEAQ. CDR3 sequence: CASSLGNRVYQPQHF. The DNA of the CDR3 is TGTGCCAGCAGCTTAGGGAACAGGGTATATCAGCCCCAGCATTTT. Drawing the rest from reference TRBV7-8 and TRBJ1-5, the complete variable domain is GAGVSQSPRYKVAKRGQDVALRCDPISGHVSLFWYQQALGQGPEFLTYFQNEAQLDKSGLPSDRFFAERPEGSVSTLKIQRTQQEDSAVYLCASSLGNRVYQPQHFGDGTRLSIL.

This chain joins TRBV5-1 and TRBJ1-1; 10 nucleotides agree with TRBD1. The CDR3 length is 17 residues. CDR1 and CDR2 from the germline V gene are SGHRS and YFSETQ. The V gene end was trimmed by 0 bases and the J gene end by 1 base; junction bases not matched to a gene: 6. CDR3 DNA sequence: TGCGCCAGCAGCTTGGGAATTGGGGACAGGGGGAACACTGAAGCTTTCTTT. This translates into CASSLGIGDRGNTEAFF.

The genes are TRBV3-1 (or the pseudogene TRBV3-2) and TRBJ1-1; no clear D gene. The V gene's germline CDR1 is LGHDT and CDR2 YNNKEL (reference sequence). Trimming shortened V by 6 bases and J by 3 bases, and 14 bases separated the two germline ends. The CDR3 runs to 14 residues. The CDR3: CASSLYSRDTEAFF. The CDR3 region has the DNA TGTGCCAGCAGTCTCTACTCCCGGGACACTGAAGCTTTCTTT.

The rearrangement joins TRBV2 to TRBJ2-5; D is perhaps TRBD1 (5 bases). Germline-derived CDR1 and CDR2 are SNHLY and FYNNEI. V was clipped by 4 bases and J by 6 bases, with 9 bases between them. The CDR3 sequence is 12 residues long. CDR3 region: CASSAMGQTQYF. The DNA of the CDR3 is TGTGCCAGCAGTGCGATGGGGCAGACCCAGTACTTC.

The chain combines TRBV18 with TRBJ1-4; D is unclear. Germline CDR1 is KGHSH and CDR2 is LQKENI. This CDR3 has 15 amino acids. The V and J ends lost 2 bases and 0 bases respectively, with 7 bases between them. CDR3 protein: CASSPFSATNEKLFF. The DNA for the CDR3 is TGTGCCAGCTCACCATTTTCGGCAACTAATGAAAAACTGTTTTTT.

This sequence joins TRBV10-3 and TRBJ1-2; TRBD1 matches 9 bases. Per the germline V gene, CDR1 is ENHRY and CDR2 is SYGVKD. V lost 11 bases to trimming and J lost 3 bases; unmatched junction nucleotides: 7. This CDR3 comprises 13 residues. The CDR3 nucleotides are TGTGCCGTTCGGACAGGGGAGGACTATGGCTACACCTTC. This codes for CAVRTGEDYGYTF.

This chain links TRBV7-2 with TRBJ2-2, with a weak D call TRBD2 (6 bases). Trimming stripped 5 bases from V and 2 bases from J, with 15 bases between. The CDR3 contains 16 residues. Germline assignment: CDR1 SGHTA and CDR2 FQGNSA. The CDR3 region has the DNA TGTGCCAGCAGCCCCAGACTAGACCTAAACACCGGGGAGCTGTTTTTT. Amino acids: CASSPRLDLNTGELFF.

The rearrangement links TRBV11-3 to TRBJ2-2; TRBD1 matches at 8 bases. The CDR3 length is 14 residues. J was trimmed by 4 bases and V by 8 bases; bases with no gene match: 6. From germline, CDR1 is SGHNT and CDR2 YENEEA. The CDR3 is CASGTGGGTGELFF. For the CDR3, the DNA is TGTGCCAGCGGAACAGGGGGAGGCACCGGGGAGCTGTTTTTT.

This chain uses TRBV9 with TRBJ1-1; the D is unclear. V shed 2 bases and J shed 3 bases, with 8 bases lying between them. The CDR3 runs 13 residues. The germline V gene encodes CDR1 SGDLS and CDR2 YYNGEE. The CDR3 is CASSVMHDTEAFF. The DNA of the CDR3 is TGTGCCAGCAGCGTGATGCATGACACTGAAGCTTTCTTT. The full variable domain, with the rest looked up from reference TRBV9 and TRBJ1-1, is DSGVTQTPKHLITATGQRVTLRCSPRSGDLSVYWYQQSLDQGLQFLIQYYNGEERAKGNILERFSAQQFPDLHSELNLSSLELGDSALYFCASSVMHDTEAFFGQGTRLTVV.

The chain recombines TRBV10-1 with TRBJ2-7, with D possibly matching TRBD2 (5 bases). This CDR3 spans 17 amino acids. Trimming took 2 bases from V and 4 from J, leaving 21 bases between them. Per germline, CDR1 WNHNN and CDR2 SYGVQD (reference sequence). The DNA for the CDR3 is TGCGCCAGCAGTGAGGAGTACAGAGGCTTTACGGGATACGAGCAGTACTTC. Amino acids: CASSEEYRGFTGYEQYF.

This chain links TRBV11-1 with TRBJ1-6; TRBD1 might be the D (6 bases). The V end lost 4 bases, the J end lost 10 bases, and 14 bases lay between the germline ends. CDR3 size: 14 residues. Per germline, CDR1 SGHAT and CDR2 FQDESV (reference sequence). CDR3 protein: CASSSEQGGSPLHF. CDR3 nucleotide sequence: TGTGCCAGCAGCTCCGAACAGGGTGGGTCACCCCTCCACTTT.

The genes are TRBV29-1 and TRBJ2-4, with a weak D call TRBD2 (6 bases). Germline loops: CDR1 SQVTM, CDR2 ANQGSEA. This CDR3 contains 14 residues. The V end lost 6 bases, the J end lost 5 bases, and 17 bases lay between the germline ends. The chain's CDR3 is CSVDSTRDENIQYF. In DNA, the CDR3 is TGCAGCGTCGACTCTACGCGGGACGAAAACATTCAGTACTTC.

The J gene is TRBJ2-1, the V gene TRBV7-2, with TRBD2 matching 12 bases. The V and J ends lost 7 bases and 4 bases, in that order; junction bases with no gene match: 5. This CDR3 spans 15 amino acids. The germline gives CDR1 SGHTA, CDR2 FQGNSA. CDR3 sequence: CASTQTSGSYNEQFF. CDR3 nucleotide sequence: TGTGCCAGCACCCAGACTAGCGGGAGTTACAATGAGCAGTTCTTC.

This chain connects TRBV5-8 to TRBJ1-2, with 7 bases that match TRBD1. From germline, CDR1 is SGHTS and CDR2 YDEGEE. Germline trimming cut 7 bases from V and 4 bases from J; bases unmatched to any gene: 10. CDR3 length: 14 residues. CDR3 region: CASGRRDSPYGYTF. CDR3 bases: TGTGCCAGCGGCCGAAGGGACAGCCCCTATGGCTACACCTTC.

A single count supports this clone. The chain combines TRBV5-1 with TRBJ1-3; D is unresolved. CDR3 length: 15 amino acids. V was cut by 5 bases and J by 0 bases, with 12 bases left in between. Germline V CDR1 and CDR2: SGHRS, YFSETQ. The CDR3 is CASRSGEISGNTIYF. The CDR3 DNA reads as TGCGCCAGCAGATCCGGGGAGATCTCTGGAAACACCATATATTTT.

The chain combines TRBV4-3 with TRBJ1-1; D uncertain. The CDR3 totals 14 residues. The germline V gene encodes CDR1 LGHNA and CDR2 YSLEER. The V gene lost 0 bases and the J gene lost 8 bases, with 13 bases spanning the gap. The CDR3 sequence is CASSQDRAVGEAFF. CDR3 coding DNA: TGCGCCAGCAGCCAAGATAGGGCAGTCGGGGAAGCTTTCTTT.

The rearrangement links TRBV6-1 to TRBJ1-6; D remains unclear. Germline lookup yields CDR1 MNHNS and CDR2 SASEGT. There are 14 residues in the CDR3. Trimming left V 2 bases short and J 1 base short, with 3 bases between. The CDR3 nucleotides read TGTGCCAGCAGTGAATCTTCCTATAATTCACCCCTCCACTTT. Its translation is CASSESSYNSPLHF.

This rearrangement joins TRBV5-1 to TRBJ2-1; 9 nucleotides line up with TRBD2. This CDR3 has 16 amino acids. V was pared by 0 bases and J by 7 bases, with 8 bases of the junction left unmatched. CDR1 SGHRS and CDR2 YFSETQ come from the germline V gene. In DNA form, the CDR3 reads TGCGCCAGCAGCTTGGGTGCGGGGGGGCTCGGGAATGAGCAGTTCTTC. This gives the protein CASSLGAGGLGNEQFF.

The rearrangement joins TRBV19 to TRBJ2-3; D gene ambiguous. The CDR3 sequence is 11 residues long. From germline, CDR1 is LNHDA and CDR2 SQIVND (reference sequence). The ends were cut back, 6 bases at V and 5 bases at J, with 6 bases in the middle. The CDR3 nucleotides are TGTGCCAGTAGAGAGGTAGATACGCAGTATTTT. Amino acids: CASREVDTQYF.

The chain combines TRBV6-5 with TRBJ1-6, with 9 bases identical to TRBD1. V shed 5 bases and J 5 bases; nucleotides not matched to a gene: 4. Germline V gives CDR1 MNHEY, CDR2 SVGAGI. The CDR3 runs 15 residues. As DNA, the CDR3 is TGTGCCAGCAGTCCCCGGGACAGGGATAATTCACCCCTCCACTTT. It translates to CASSPRDRDNSPLHF.

The chain is built from TRBV6-2 or TRBV6-3 and TRBJ2-3, with TRBD2 matching over 10 bases. This CDR3 region has 16 residues. V was clipped by 3 bases and J by 3 bases; unmatched bases: 6. Germline V lookup: CDR1 MNHEY, CDR2 SVGEGT. The CDR3 nucleotides read TGTGCCAGCAGTTATAGCCTAGCGGGGGTGACAGATACGCAGTATTTT. Protein: CASSYSLAGVTDTQYF.

This chain connects TRBV9 to TRBJ2-1; a possible D gene is TRBD2 (5 bases). The germline V gene encodes CDR1 SGDLS and CDR2 YYNGEE. The V and J ends lost 1 base and 6 bases respectively, with 11 bases between them. This CDR3 spans 14 amino acids. CDR3 nucleotide sequence: TGTGCCAGCAGCGTATATAGCGTTTCCAATGAGCAGTTCTTC. Its translation: CASSVYSVSNEQFF.

The chain links TRBV7-3 to TRBJ2-1, with a weak D call TRBD1 (5 bases). The CDR3 runs 14 residues. Trimming cost V 5 bases and J 5 bases, with 13 bases left between them. Per the germline V gene, CDR1 is SGHTA and CDR2 is FQGTGA. CDR3: CASSQNQGNNEQFF. The CDR3 nucleotides are TGTGCCAGCAGCCAAAACCAGGGTAACAATGAGCAGTTCTTC.